The rows below give T cell receptor beta chains drawn from one sample of a study of T cells after yellow fever vaccination. MiXCR, applied by TCRdb to the 5' RACE reads, yields one record per CDR3 protein. Of 100,000 to 150,000 distinct CDR3 sequences detected, 8% to 10% appear once; the ten largest clones hold less than 40%. The source was CD8+ T cells sorted from PBMCs, collected on the day of the yellow fever booster vaccination. Source of these receptors: a man aged 18 to 29 who received the YFV17D yellow fever vaccine. The CDR3 runs from the conserved cysteine through the conserved F or W.

j_gene: TRBJ2-5
len: 12
v_gene: TRBV29-1
CDR3aa: CSSRSLQETQYF

j_gene: TRBJ1-5
len: 16
v_gene: TRBV28
CDR3aa: CASSFLRSGSNQPQHF

j_gene: TRBJ2-7
len: 16
v_gene: TRBV4-1
CDR3aa: CASSPWGLAGGNEQYF

j_gene: TRBJ1-2
len: 15
v_gene: TRBV27
CDR3aa: CASRFLEGPNYGYTF

j_gene: TRBJ2-7
len: 12
v_gene: TRBV12-5
CDR3aa: CASALPSYEQYF

j_gene: TRBJ1-2
len: 12
v_gene: TRBV29-1
CDR3aa: CSVVQGLNGYTF

j_gene: TRBJ1-1
len: 14
v_gene: TRBV7-2
CDR3aa: CASSKRPVDTEAFF

j_gene: TRBJ2-5
len: 13
v_gene: TRBV6-6
CDR3aa: CATTEVAAGTQYF

j_gene: TRBJ1-5
len: 23
v_gene: TRBV21-1
CDR3aa: CASSSSGQGLIRGISLSNQPQHF

j_gene: TRBJ2-3
len: 13
v_gene: TRBV7-9
CDR3aa: CASSSKVRHTQYF

j_gene: TRBJ2-7
len: 15
v_gene: TRBV19
CDR3aa: CASSIASGGWYEQYF

j_gene: TRBJ1-4
len: 12
v_gene: TRBV2
CDR3aa: CASSGANEKLFF

j_gene: TRBJ1-2
len: 15
v_gene: TRBV6-5
CDR3aa: CASSKPGRPEYGYTF

j_gene: TRBJ2-1
len: 13
v_gene: TRBV7-3
CDR3aa: CASSLAPGAEQFF

j_gene: TRBJ2-1
len: 15
v_gene: TRBV10-2
CDR3aa: CAIHVERPSSNEQFF

j_gene: TRBJ1-1
len: 14
v_gene: TRBV20-1
CDR3aa: CSALGPGMRTEAFF

j_gene: TRBJ1-2
len: 14
v_gene: TRBV4-1
CDR3aa: CASSQVGAPYGYTF

j_gene: TRBJ2-1
len: 16
v_gene: TRBV4-1
CDR3aa: CASSQGVAQLGNEQFF

j_gene: TRBJ2-3
len: 16
v_gene: TRBV10-3
CDR3aa: CAISEISGGETDTQYF

j_gene: TRBJ2-3
len: 15
v_gene: TRBV12-3/TRBV12-4
CDR3aa: CASSFERGFADTQYF

j_gene: TRBJ2-7
len: 16
v_gene: TRBV7-2
CDR3aa: CASSSRDSPGSYEQYF

j_gene: TRBJ2-2
len: 17
v_gene: TRBV20-1
CDR3aa: CSARDPGAGAHTGELFF

j_gene: TRBJ1-2
len: 11
v_gene: TRBV7-2
CDR3aa: CASSVNYGYTF

j_gene: TRBJ2-3
len: 13
v_gene: TRBV19
CDR3aa: CASLSLVTDTQYF

j_gene: TRBJ1-1
len: 13
v_gene: TRBV19
CDR3aa: CASTTGVNTEAFF

j_gene: TRBJ2-5
len: 17
v_gene: TRBV4-2
CDR3aa: CASSQGPSGRLQETQYF

j_gene: TRBJ1-2
len: 14
v_gene: TRBV5-4
CDR3aa: CASTSSGTVYGYTF

j_gene: TRBJ2-5
len: 16
v_gene: TRBV7-9
CDR3aa: CATTLVAGGIQETQYF

j_gene: TRBJ1-1
len: 14
v_gene: TRBV5-4
CDR3aa: CASSALAMNTEAFF

j_gene: TRBJ2-3
len: 19
v_gene: TRBV28
CDR3aa: CASTNYGSTGRASTDTQYF

j_gene: TRBJ2-3
len: 13
v_gene: TRBV4-3
CDR3aa: CASARSLTDTQYF

j_gene: TRBJ1-1
len: 15
v_gene: TRBV5-4
CDR3aa: CASSLAAGGGTEAFF

j_gene: TRBJ2-5
len: 17
v_gene: TRBV4-1
CDR3aa: CASSQAITVTGAETQYF

j_gene: TRBJ2-1
len: 15
v_gene: TRBV5-4
CDR3aa: CASRSGTERFYEQFF

j_gene: TRBJ2-1
len: 13
v_gene: TRBV20-1
CDR3aa: CSASGGKEYEQFF

j_gene: TRBJ1-2
len: 14
v_gene: TRBV7-9
CDR3aa: CASSDRDRTYGYTF

j_gene: TRBJ2-7
len: 14
v_gene: TRBV6-5
CDR3aa: CASSYSSQSYEQYF

j_gene: TRBJ2-2
len: 14
v_gene: TRBV27
CDR3aa: CASGQDFNTGELFF

j_gene: TRBJ2-5
len: 15
v_gene: TRBV20-1
CDR3aa: CSAGNLGQDQETQYF

j_gene: TRBJ1-5
len: 15
v_gene: TRBV7-9
CDR3aa: CASSSTGDSNQPQHF

j_gene: TRBJ1-4
len: 17
v_gene: TRBV7-9
CDR3aa: CASSLERSTATNEKLFF

j_gene: TRBJ2-1
len: 16
v_gene: TRBV28
CDR3aa: CASSLFVRRSYNEQFF

j_gene: TRBJ2-6
len: 21
v_gene: TRBV7-9
CDR3aa: CASRHTSRTFGASSGANVLTF

j_gene: TRBJ2-1
len: 15
v_gene: TRBV4-3
CDR3aa: CASSQLAGSHNEQFF

j_gene: TRBJ1-5
len: 14
v_gene: TRBV7-9
CDR3aa: CASSQDSINQPQHF

j_gene: TRBJ2-2
len: 15
v_gene: TRBV12-3/TRBV12-4
CDR3aa: CASSFPVTLTGELFF

j_gene: TRBJ2-5
len: 15
v_gene: TRBV27
CDR3aa: CASSFEAGVLETQYF

j_gene: TRBJ1-1
len: 12
v_gene: TRBV7-9
CDR3aa: CASSFTGTEAFF

j_gene: TRBJ2-3
len: 16
v_gene: TRBV9
CDR3aa: CASSSRLAGGTDTQYF

j_gene: TRBJ1-2
len: 16
v_gene: TRBV5-5
CDR3aa: CASSLEETRGTYGYTF

j_gene: TRBJ2-3
len: 17
v_gene: TRBV25-1
CDR3aa: CASSEYMSSPYTDTQYF

j_gene: TRBJ2-7
len: 13
v_gene: TRBV7-7
CDR3aa: CASSLGDNYEQYF

j_gene: TRBJ2-3
len: 12
v_gene: TRBV4-2
CDR3aa: CASGGGTDTQYF

j_gene: TRBJ1-1
len: 14
v_gene: TRBV19
CDR3aa: CASTIGTPNTEAFF

j_gene: TRBJ2-3
len: 20
v_gene: TRBV7-8
CDR3aa: CASSLTRGQGRGSSTDTQYF